The present T cell receptor beta chain was sequenced within a study of cytomegalovirus exposure and HLA in healthy donors. General study findings and limits: Analyses of presence and absence presupposed an approximately uniform sequencing depth across donors.

The ends lost 5 bases at V and 2 bases at J; junction bases unmatched: 7. The CDR3 runs 15 residues. Germline CDR1 reads SEHNR; CDR2 reads FQNEAQ (reference sequence). Regarding this clone: Its target is unknown.

PCR primers comprised 60 Vbeta and 13 Jbeta primers. Clones were sequenced by immunoSEQ multiplex PCR, and TCRdb holds only the in-frame ones, with some missing. This table has around 100,000 clones, about 80% appearing once. The chain carries TRBV7-9 and TRBJ2-3, with 7 bases aligning to TRBD2. The TCR originated in a female donor in good health and CMV-seropositive. Sequenced sample: PBMCs. CDR3 region: CASSPPAGYTDTQYF. The CDR3, as DNA: TGTGCCAGCAGCCCGCCAGCGGGGTACACAGATACGCAGTATTTT.